This T cell receptor (beta chain) was recovered during a study of blood T cells in healthy people across ages. A J-beta primer mix and a sample-barcoded 5' primer were used in a second PCR of about 6 to 12 cycles. TCRdb redid the calling of the 5' RACE reads with MiXCR, one entry per CDR3 protein. The data contain roughly 700,000 distinct CDR3 sequences, 45% to 50% of them seen just once; the ten biggest clones take up roughly a third. This clonotype was found a few times. Its cognate antigen is unknown. Regarding the study as a whole: Possibly, changes in expanded clonotypes were confounded because donor CMV status was unknown.

Extracted total RNA amounted to at least 5.5 micrograms for each sample. Germline V gene data show CDR1 as SGHDN and CDR2 as FVKESK. This CDR3 has 18 residues. Trimming removed 0 bases at V and 0 bases at J, with 17 bases between. This chain connects TRBV14 to TRBJ1-1; TRBD1 is a possible D gene (5 bases). Specimen: blood. This receptor was taken from a woman aged 60-70 years in good health. As DNA, the CDR3 is TGTGCCAGCAGCCAAGATGCGGCCAGGGCGACCATGAACACTGAAGCTTTCTTT. This translates into CASSQDAARATMNTEAFF.